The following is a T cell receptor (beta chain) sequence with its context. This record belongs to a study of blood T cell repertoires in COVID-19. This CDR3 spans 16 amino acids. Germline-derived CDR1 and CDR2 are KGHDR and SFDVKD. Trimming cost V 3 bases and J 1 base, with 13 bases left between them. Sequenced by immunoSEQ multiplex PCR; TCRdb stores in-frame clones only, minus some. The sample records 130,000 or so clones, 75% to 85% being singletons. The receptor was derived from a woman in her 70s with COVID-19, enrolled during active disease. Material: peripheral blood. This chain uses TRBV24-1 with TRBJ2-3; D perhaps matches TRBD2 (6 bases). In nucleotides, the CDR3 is TGTGCCACCAGTGATCCCGGGGGTGGCGGCACAGATACGCAGTATTTT. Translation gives CATSDPGGGGTDTQYF.